The rows below give T cell receptor beta chains drawn from one sample of a study of T cell responses to AZD1222 COVID-19 vaccine. Assay used: immunoSEQ multiplex PCR; TCRdb lists only in-frame clones, some missing. Among some 90,000 clones listed, roughly 90% were seen once. Sequenced material: peripheral blood, taken on day 0 of AZD1222 vaccination. The receptors come from an adult in good health. The CDR3 runs from the conserved cysteine through the conserved F or W. The order of the fields is CDR3 protein, CDR3 DNA, D gene, clone size, V gene, J gene. A D gene is named only where the DNA matches it firmly. Size values are once, few and many counts, or a class for expanded clones, and some rows have none.

CDR3aa: CASSPQVGTVQETQYF
CDR3nt: TGTGCCAGCTCACCACAGGTCGGGACAGTCCAAGAGACCCAGTACTTC
d_gene: TRBD1
abundance: many
v_gene: TRBV18
j_gene: TRBJ2-5

CDR3aa: CASSPQGSSGANVLTF
CDR3nt: TGTGCCAGCAGTCCACAGGGTAGCTCTGGGGCCAACGTCCTGACTTTC
d_gene: NA
abundance: NA
v_gene: TRBV2
j_gene: TRBJ2-6

CDR3aa: CSASRTSGRGLDTQYF
CDR3nt: TGCAGTGCTAGTAGGACTAGCGGGAGGGGTCTAGATACGCAGTATTTT
d_gene: TRBD2
abundance: NA
v_gene: TRBV20-1
j_gene: TRBJ2-3

CDR3aa: CASSLEGSPAVYTEAFF
CDR3nt: TGCGCCAGCAGCTTGGAAGGGTCCCCGGCGGTTTACACTGAAGCTTTCTTT
d_gene: NA
abundance: NA
v_gene: TRBV5-1
j_gene: TRBJ1-1

CDR3aa: CSVREETGSTEAFF
CDR3nt: TGCAGCGTTAGAGAGGAGACAGGGAGCACTGAAGCTTTCTTT
d_gene: TRBD1
abundance: NA
v_gene: TRBV29-1
j_gene: TRBJ1-1

CDR3aa: CASRTTVNTEAFF
CDR3nt: TGTGCCAGCAGGACGACAGTGAACACTGAAGCTTTCTTT
d_gene: NA
abundance: NA
v_gene: TRBV12-3/TRBV12-4
j_gene: TRBJ1-1

CDR3aa: CASSRQGSYGYTF
CDR3nt: TGTGCCAGTAGTAGGCAGGGGTCCTATGGCTACACCTTC
d_gene: NA
abundance: NA
v_gene: TRBV19
j_gene: TRBJ1-2

CDR3aa: CASSLARAPGDTEAFF
CDR3nt: TGTGCCAGCAGCTTAGCGCGAGCCCCCGGGGACACTGAAGCTTTCTTT
d_gene: NA
abundance: NA
v_gene: TRBV7-9
j_gene: TRBJ1-1

CDR3aa: CASSLDTYNSPLHF
CDR3nt: TGCGCCAGCAGCTTGGACACCTATAATTCACCCCTCCACTTT
d_gene: NA
abundance: NA
v_gene: TRBV5-1
j_gene: TRBJ1-6

CDR3aa: CASSLVGGSGEKLFF
CDR3nt: TGTGCCAGCAGCTTAGTAGGAGGGTCGGGTGAAAAACTGTTTTTT
d_gene: NA
abundance: NA
v_gene: TRBV7-2
j_gene: TRBJ1-4

CDR3aa: CASSRDGGGADTQYF
CDR3nt: TGTGCCAGCAGCCGAGATGGGGGAGGAGCAGATACGCAGTATTTT
d_gene: NA
abundance: NA
v_gene: TRBV3-1/TRBV3-2
j_gene: TRBJ2-3

CDR3aa: CASSRTGSTYNEQFF
CDR3nt: TGTGCCAGCAGCCGGACAGGGTCGACTTACAATGAGCAGTTCTTC
d_gene: TRBD1
abundance: NA
v_gene: TRBV5-8
j_gene: TRBJ2-1

CDR3aa: CASSSTGAGGNTIYF
CDR3nt: TGCGCCAGCAGCTCGACAGGGGCTGGTGGAAACACCATATATTTT
d_gene: TRBD1
abundance: NA
v_gene: TRBV5-1
j_gene: TRBJ1-3

CDR3aa: CASSPTTGELFF
CDR3nt: TGTGCCAGTAGTCCAACCACCGGGGAGCTGTTTTTT
d_gene: NA
abundance: NA
v_gene: TRBV19
j_gene: TRBJ2-2

CDR3aa: CSASTGGGYTF
CDR3nt: TGCAGTGCTTCTACTGGAGGGGGCTACACCTTC
d_gene: NA
abundance: NA
v_gene: TRBV20-1
j_gene: TRBJ1-2

CDR3aa: CASSLFEKLFF
CDR3nt: TGTGCCAGCAGTTTATTCGAAAAACTGTTTTTT
d_gene: NA
abundance: NA
v_gene: TRBV12-3/TRBV12-4
j_gene: TRBJ1-4

CDR3aa: CASSGGTVNTEAFF
CDR3nt: TGTGCCAGCAGTGGAGGGACAGTGAACACTGAAGCTTTCTTT
d_gene: TRBD1
abundance: NA
v_gene: TRBV2
j_gene: TRBJ1-1

CDR3aa: CASSPDTGSGNTIYF
CDR3nt: TGTGCCAGCAGCCCAGACACCGGGTCCGGAAACACCATATATTTT
d_gene: NA
abundance: NA
v_gene: TRBV7-2
j_gene: TRBJ1-3

CDR3aa: CASSYWNSNQPQHF
CDR3nt: TGTGCCAGCAGTTACTGGAATAGCAATCAGCCCCAGCATTTT
d_gene: NA
abundance: NA
v_gene: TRBV6-2/TRBV6-3
j_gene: TRBJ1-5

CDR3aa: CASSRGAETEAFF
CDR3nt: TGTGCCAGCTCACGGGGAGCGGAAACTGAAGCTTTCTTT
d_gene: NA
abundance: NA
v_gene: TRBV18
j_gene: TRBJ1-1

CDR3aa: CASGLWGNSMNEQFF
CDR3nt: TGTGCCAGCGGCCTTTGGGGGAATAGCATGAATGAGCAGTTCTTC
d_gene: NA
abundance: NA
v_gene: TRBV27
j_gene: TRBJ2-1

CDR3aa: CASNGLARGEQFF
CDR3nt: TGTGCCAGCAACGGACTAGCAAGGGGGGAGCAGTTCTTC
d_gene: TRBD2
abundance: NA
v_gene: TRBV5-8
j_gene: TRBJ2-1

CDR3aa: CASSPELASYNEQFF
CDR3nt: TGTGCCAGCAGCCCCGAACTAGCCTCCTACAATGAGCAGTTCTTC
d_gene: NA
abundance: NA
v_gene: TRBV7-3
j_gene: TRBJ2-1

CDR3aa: CASSFRAGELFF
CDR3nt: TGTGCCAGCAGCTTTAGAGCCGGGGAGCTGTTTTTT
d_gene: NA
abundance: NA
v_gene: TRBV7-3
j_gene: TRBJ2-2

CDR3aa: CASSRVNTEAFF
CDR3nt: TGTGCCAGTTCGAGGGTGAACACTGAAGCTTTCTTT
d_gene: NA
abundance: NA
v_gene: TRBV19
j_gene: TRBJ1-1

CDR3aa: CASSYNSNQPQHF
CDR3nt: TGTGCCAGCAGTTACAACAGCAATCAGCCCCAGCATTTT
d_gene: NA
abundance: NA
v_gene: TRBV6-5
j_gene: TRBJ1-5

CDR3aa: CASKNRASDTGELFF
CDR3nt: TGTGCCAGCAAGAACAGGGCGTCCGACACCGGGGAGCTGTTTTTT
d_gene: NA
abundance: NA
v_gene: TRBV2
j_gene: TRBJ2-2

CDR3aa: CASSLALWDREGRNTIYF
CDR3nt: TGCGCCAGCAGCTTGGCCCTCTGGGACAGGGAAGGACGAAACACCATATATTTT
d_gene: TRBD1
abundance: NA
v_gene: TRBV5-1
j_gene: TRBJ1-3

CDR3aa: CASSSWLGLDQKLFF
CDR3nt: TGTGCCAGCAGCTCGTGGCTGGGTTTGGATCAAAAACTGTTTTTT
d_gene: NA
abundance: NA
v_gene: TRBV7-9
j_gene: TRBJ1-4

CDR3aa: CASSTWAVGNSPLHF
CDR3nt: TGTGCCAGCAGTACCTGGGCAGTGGGTAATTCACCCCTCCACTTT
d_gene: NA
abundance: NA
v_gene: TRBV28
j_gene: TRBJ1-6

CDR3aa: CASSLGYNSPLHF
CDR3nt: TGTGCCAGCAGCTTAGGATATAATTCACCCCTCCACTTT
d_gene: NA
abundance: NA
v_gene: TRBV7-2
j_gene: TRBJ1-6

CDR3aa: CASSLRTGPSYGYTF
CDR3nt: TGTGCCAGTAGTCTAAGGACAGGGCCCTCTTATGGCTACACCTTC
d_gene: TRBD1
abundance: NA
v_gene: TRBV19
j_gene: TRBJ1-2

CDR3aa: CASSSPGARGYEQYF
CDR3nt: TGTGCCAGCAGCTCCCCTGGGGCCAGGGGGTACGAGCAGTACTTC
d_gene: TRBD1
abundance: medium-sized
v_gene: TRBV5-5
j_gene: TRBJ2-7

CDR3aa: CATSGGTGNYGYTF
CDR3nt: TGTGCCACCAGCGGGGGCACAGGGAATTATGGCTACACCTTC
d_gene: NA
abundance: NA
v_gene: TRBV24-1
j_gene: TRBJ1-2

CDR3aa: CASSLRLAGAYEQYF
CDR3nt: TGTGCCAGCAGCCTCCGACTAGCGGGAGCGTACGAGCAGTACTTC
d_gene: TRBD2
abundance: NA
v_gene: TRBV7-2
j_gene: TRBJ2-7

CDR3aa: CASSTGQGGFYEQYF
CDR3nt: TGTGCCAGCTCAACAGGACAGGGGGGGTTCTACGAGCAGTACTTC
d_gene: TRBD1
abundance: few
v_gene: TRBV18
j_gene: TRBJ2-7

CDR3aa: CASSSVDGELFF
CDR3nt: TGTGCCAGCAGCTCGGTGGACGGGGAGCTGTTTTTT
d_gene: NA
abundance: NA
v_gene: TRBV7-3
j_gene: TRBJ2-2

CDR3aa: CASGLQIWGGGEKLFF
CDR3nt: TGCGCCAGCGGGCTCCAAATCTGGGGCGGCGGTGAAAAACTGTTTTTT
d_gene: NA
abundance: NA
v_gene: TRBV4-3
j_gene: TRBJ1-4

CDR3aa: CASSKGEKLFF
CDR3nt: TGTGCCAGCAGTAAGGGCGAAAAACTGTTTTTT
d_gene: NA
abundance: NA
v_gene: TRBV28
j_gene: TRBJ1-4

CDR3aa: CASSLGATNEKLFF
CDR3nt: TGTGCCAGCAGCTTAGGGGCAACTAATGAAAAACTGTTTTTT
d_gene: NA
abundance: NA
v_gene: TRBV7-2
j_gene: TRBJ1-4